The source of this T cell receptor beta chain is a study of cytomegalovirus exposure and HLA in healthy donors. CDR1 and CDR2 from the germline V gene are SGHNT and YENEEA. The CDR3 has 16 amino acids. With 5 bases removed from V and 1 base from J, the gap between germline ends came to 17 bases. As for this clone: Its antigen is currently unknown.

These donors counted as nominally healthy when sampled, but unrecorded immune exposures were likely. It was with 60 Vbeta and 13 Jbeta primers that the PCR ran. Sequencing used immunoSEQ multiplex PCR; TCRdb keeps in-frame clones, though not all of them. The sample holds more than 75,000 clones. Whole-study results and caveats: In a later analysis, CMV-associated beta chains were mostly HLA-associated, it appeared. A later analysis linked around 17,000 TCR beta sequences to HLA alleles at 0.05 false discovery rate.

Sample: PBMCs. The rearrangement uses TRBV11-3 and TRBJ1-1; D remains unclear. The receptor was derived from a man aged 45 to 65 in good health and CMV-seropositive. CDR3 bases: TGTGCCAGCAGCCAGGTGGGAGGGTATCGGAACACTGAAGCTTTCTTT. It is translated as CASSQVGGYRNTEAFF.